This record concerns one T cell receptor beta chain sequence. There are 17 residues in the CDR3. V lost 0 bases, J lost 2 bases, and 6 bases stayed unmatched. The germline V gene encodes CDR1 LNHNV and CDR2 YYDKDF (reference sequence). Generated by immunoSEQ multiplex PCR, the TCRdb table keeps only in-frame clones and is missing some. The sample records more than 80,000 clones, about 88% being singletons. This sample stems from a study of OX40 agonist ivuxolimab in advanced cancers. Study in general: Patients took ivuxolimab, an agonistic anti-OX40 (CD134) antibody. Patient treatment consisted of intravenous ivuxolimab administration every 2 weeks at 0.01 to 10 mg/kg.

The specimen comprised CD4+ or CD8+ T cells sorted from blood, sampled in a trial of the OX40 agonist ivuxolimab. The chain employs TRBV15 and TRBJ2-3; 9 bases agree with TRBD2. The TCR sequence derives from an adult with an advanced solid tumor such as melanoma, head and neck, liver or kidney cancer. CDR3 bases: TGTGCCACCAGCAGAGATAGGGGGGGACTAGCCACAGATACGCAGTATTTT. Amino acids: CATSRDRGGLATDTQYF.